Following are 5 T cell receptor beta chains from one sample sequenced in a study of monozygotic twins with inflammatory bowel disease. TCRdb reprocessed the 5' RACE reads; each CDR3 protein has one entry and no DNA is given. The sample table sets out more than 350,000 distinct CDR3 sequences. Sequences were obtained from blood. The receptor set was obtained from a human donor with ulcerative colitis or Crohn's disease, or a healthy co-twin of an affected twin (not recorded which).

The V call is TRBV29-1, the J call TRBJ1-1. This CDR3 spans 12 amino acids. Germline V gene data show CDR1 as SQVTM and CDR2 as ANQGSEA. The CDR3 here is CSGSWGPTEAFF.

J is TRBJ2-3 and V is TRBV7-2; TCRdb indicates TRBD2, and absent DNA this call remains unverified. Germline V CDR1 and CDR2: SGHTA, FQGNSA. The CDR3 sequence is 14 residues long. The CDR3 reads CASSLDSSGTPGHF.

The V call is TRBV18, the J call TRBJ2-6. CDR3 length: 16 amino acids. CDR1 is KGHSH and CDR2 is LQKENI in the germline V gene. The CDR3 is CASSPQGLSGANVLTF. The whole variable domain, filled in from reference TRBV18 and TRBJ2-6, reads NAGVMQNPRHLVRRRGQEARLRCSPMKGHSHVYWYRQLPEEGLKFMVYLQKENIIDESGMPKERFSAEFPKEGPSILRIQQVVRGDSAAYFCASSPQGLSGANVLTFGAGSRLTVL.

The CDR3 region is CASSRDRDAGYTF. This sequence joins TRBV7-2 and TRBJ1-2; TCRdb's assignment of TRBD1 cannot be checked, as there is no DNA. Germline V gene lookup returns CDR1 SGHTA and CDR2 FQGNSA. The CDR3 covers 13 residues.

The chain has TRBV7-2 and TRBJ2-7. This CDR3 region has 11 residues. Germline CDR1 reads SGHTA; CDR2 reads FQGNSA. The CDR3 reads CASSTDYEQYF.